This T cell receptor beta chain stems from a study of blood T cell repertoires in COVID-19 (TCRdb year 2020). Broadly, across the study: Samples covering the acute and convalescent phases of COVID-19 were provided by collaborators in the United States, Italy and Spain. The prospective study material was composed of cDNA or gDNA derived from T cells, B-cell-depleted T cells, or PBMCs. Subjects who had been exposed to COVID-19, were actively infected with it, or had recovered from it provided the deeply sampled blood TCRbeta repertoires that made up the dataset. The repertoires were released in a freely available public database intended as a resource for research on the immune response to SARS-CoV-2. The sample metadata nearly always contained a de-identified subject ID, COVID-19 status, age in years and sex. Where HLA class I and class II types were available, the types were taken from metadata supplied by the sample provider, not from assay-based typing. The samples were drawn from the first 160 participants of the ongoing ImmuneRACE study and from some 1,300 subjects provided by 6 global collaborators.

Regarding this clone: Which antigen it targets is not known. Nothing much larger sits one base from this clone, and base qualities are not available.

CDR1 and CDR2, per the germline V gene (reference sequence), are LGHDT and YNNKEL. The CDR3, cysteine through phenylalanine, is 14 amino acids long. The sequence is cut down to CDR3 DNA, 42 bases in frame from base 1. V is reduced by 0 bases and J by 4 bases, leaving a spacing of 9 bases between them. TCRbeta CDR3 regions were amplified from genomic DNA by means of the immunoSEQ Assay, a bias-controlled multiplex PCR. The study's own analysis went as follows. The number of nucleated cells in each sample was estimated by amplification of reference gene primers within the assay. To quantify the absolute abundance of each unique TCRbeta CDR3 rearrangement, sequence reads were collapsed and filtered. For each sample, productive Simpson clonality was calculated by taking the square root of Simpson's diversity index across productive rearrangements. TCRdb took over this immuneACCESS table, retaining in-frame rearrangements with V and J assigned. Such tables are incomplete; in checked studies, under half of the missing clones stem from an unresolved V gene, and the remainder is unexplained. V and J calls and clone size are copied from that table; D and trimming were computed from the DNA. The sample table contains 150,000 to 200,000 clones; only one count was recorded for around 81% of them. The top ten clonotypes cover 6% of the sample.

In the prospective study, participants were roughly 18 to 95 years old, resided in about two dozen geographic areas of the United States, and were enrolled through a virtual design. To assign participants to cohorts, the prospective study relied on clinical history that participants themselves reported in a screening survey and a study questionnaire. ImmuneRACE Cohort 3 recovered participants were defined by two consecutive negative NP/OP PCR tests, healthcare professional clearance, or symptom resolution. In the prospective study, mobile phlebotomists collected whole blood, serum and a nasopharyngeal or oropharyngeal swab from each participant. Over a 2-month period, participants in the prospective study had the option of providing additional blood draws and questionnaires. Blood samples from the prospective study were shipped frozen or at room temperature prior to DNA extraction. Beyond this particular receptor, the publication reports: The amount of clinical and demographic metadata varied by source and participant and was provided uncurated.

The rearranged chain carries TRBV3-1 (or the pseudogene TRBV3-2) and TRBJ1-2, with the D gene not confidently named. The sample comprised PBMCs or T cells enriched from blood (not recorded which). This TCR was sampled from a man aged 40-55 years who had recovered from COVID-19. Read as DNA, the sequence is TGTGCCAGCAGCCAAGACAGTTTTTCCTATGGCTACACCTTC. The resulting protein is CASSQDSFSYGYTF.